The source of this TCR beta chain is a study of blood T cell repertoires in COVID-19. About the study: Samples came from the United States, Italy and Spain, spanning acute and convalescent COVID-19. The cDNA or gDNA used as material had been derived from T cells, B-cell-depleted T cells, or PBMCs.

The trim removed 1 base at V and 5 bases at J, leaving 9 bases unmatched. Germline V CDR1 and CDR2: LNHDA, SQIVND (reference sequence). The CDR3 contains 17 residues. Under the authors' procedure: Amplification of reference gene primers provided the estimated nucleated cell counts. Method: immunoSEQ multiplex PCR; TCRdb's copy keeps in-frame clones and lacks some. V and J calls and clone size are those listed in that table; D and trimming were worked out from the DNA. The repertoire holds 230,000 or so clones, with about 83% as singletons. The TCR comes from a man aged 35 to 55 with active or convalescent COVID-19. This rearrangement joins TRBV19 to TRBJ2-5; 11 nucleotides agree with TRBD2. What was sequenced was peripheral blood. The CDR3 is CASSIGFLAGGPETQYF. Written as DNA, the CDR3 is TGTGCCAGTAGTATAGGGTTTTTAGCGGGGGGGCCGGAGACCCAGTACTTC.